This TCR beta chain was obtained from a study of Ad26.COV2.S vaccination and SARS-CoV-2 variants. Treatment of the sample: roughly 18 received Ad26.COV2.S at low or high dose, single or two shots; 5 received placebo; per-sample allocation not given. The study sampled participants on day 63 after the first vaccine or placebo injection. Libraries were prepared by immunoSEQ multiplex PCR; TCRdb keeps only in-frame clonotypes and omits some of them. The table has 300,000 to 400,000 clones, roughly 91% seen once. Trimming left V 3 bases short and J 7 bases short, with 13 bases between. This CDR3 comprises 13 residues. Germline CDR1 reads GTSNPN; CDR2 reads SVGIG (reference sequence). Concerning this clone: Its antigen remains unknown.

Regarding the study as a whole: Whether participants received vaccine or placebo, their non-spike TCR breadth was similar.

The chain joins TRBV30 to TRBJ1-5, with D maybe TRBD1 (6 bases). This clonotype was sampled from a person between 18 and 65 years old who received the Ad26.COV2.S COVID-19 vaccine or a placebo. The sequences come from peripheral blood, collected in a trial of Ad26.COV2.S vaccine versus placebo. The CDR3 loop reads CAWRRGATQPQHF. CDR3 DNA sequence: TGTGCCTGGAGAAGGGGGGCGACCCAGCCCCAGCATTTT.